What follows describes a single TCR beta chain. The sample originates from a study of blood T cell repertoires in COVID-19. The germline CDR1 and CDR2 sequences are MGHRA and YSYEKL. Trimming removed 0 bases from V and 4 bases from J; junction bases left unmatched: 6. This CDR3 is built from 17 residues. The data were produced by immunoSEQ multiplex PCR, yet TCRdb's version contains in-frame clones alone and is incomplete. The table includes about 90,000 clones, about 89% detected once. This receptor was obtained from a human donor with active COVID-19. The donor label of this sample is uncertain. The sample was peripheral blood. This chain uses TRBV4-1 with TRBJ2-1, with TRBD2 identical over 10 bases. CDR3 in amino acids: CASSQESGGALYNEQFF. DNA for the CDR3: TGCGCCAGCAGCCAAGAAAGCGGGGGGGCCCTATACAATGAGCAGTTCTTC.